These T cell receptor beta chains were read from a single sample in a study of blood T cells in healthy people across ages. From the 5' RACE reads, TCRdb called clonotypes with MiXCR, one entry per CDR3 protein. The table lists 1.8 million or so distinct CDR3 sequences, approximately 39% of them singletons. Sequenced sample: blood. The source of these receptors is a human donor in good health. CDR3s include the opening cysteine and the closing phenylalanine or tryptophan. The order of the fields is D gene, J gene, V gene, CDR3 length, CDR3 protein. A D gene is named only where the DNA matches it firmly.

TRBD2	TRBJ2-1	TRBV6-2/TRBV6-3	15	CASSLPAGGPNEQFF
TRBD2	TRBJ2-3	TRBV7-8	18	CASSDLGLASGITDTQYF
TRBD1	TRBJ1-6	TRBV12-3/TRBV12-4	14	CASSSSGGNSPLHF
-	TRBJ2-2	TRBV21-1	16	CASSMGVITITGELFF
TRBD2	TRBJ2-1	TRBV18	17	CASSPQSGSSGGDEQFF
TRBD1	TRBJ1-2	TRBV12-3/TRBV12-4	15	CASSYLLTGGQGYTF
TRBD1	TRBJ2-3	TRBV20-1	15	CSAGTGGTSTDTQYF
TRBD1	TRBJ2-4	TRBV7-8	16	CASSLVGGELENIQYF
-	TRBJ2-1	TRBV20-1	12	CSARVTGGGQFF
TRBD2	TRBJ2-1	TRBV4-1	15	CASSQAGGPYNEQFF
TRBD2	TRBJ2-1	TRBV7-8	16	CASSFLAGRTYNEQFF
-	TRBJ2-7	TRBV4-1	16	CASSPSISRSSYEQYF
TRBD1	TRBJ2-6	TRBV5-1	16	CASSLGQGLGANVLTF
TRBD2	TRBJ2-1	TRBV9	16	CASSSGLAGGPGEQFF
TRBD1	TRBJ2-5	TRBV7-9	18	CASSLWDRGRLLQETQYF
TRBD1	-	TRBV7-2	14	CASSFTGTEYEQYF
-	-	TRBV12-3/TRBV12-4	12	CASSLPQGTQYF
-	TRBJ2-7	TRBV11-2	13	CASSRTGEYEQYF